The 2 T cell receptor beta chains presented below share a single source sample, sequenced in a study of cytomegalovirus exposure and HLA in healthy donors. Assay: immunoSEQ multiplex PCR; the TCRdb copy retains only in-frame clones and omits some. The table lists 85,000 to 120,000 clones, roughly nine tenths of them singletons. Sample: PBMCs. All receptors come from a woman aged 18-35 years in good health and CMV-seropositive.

The CDR3 DNA sequence: TGTGCCACCAGCAGAGATATACAGGGGATTGTCAATCAGCCCCAGCATTTT. Translating gives CATSRDIQGIVNQPQHF. The V and J genes are TRBV15 and TRBJ1-5; 7 bases line up with TRBD1. The CDR3 extends over 17 amino acids. J lost 3 bases, V lost 0 bases, and 8 bases had no gene match. The V gene's germline CDR1 is LNHNV and CDR2 YYDKDF (reference sequence).

The CDR3 protein is CASSQMASGGYWNEQFF. CDR3 nucleotides: TGTGCCAGCAGCCAAATGGCTAGCGGGGGGTATTGGAATGAGCAGTTCTTC. V gene TRBV4-2 combines with J gene TRBJ2-1, with TRBD2 identical over 11 bases. The V gene's germline CDR1 is LGHNA and CDR2 YNFKEQ. Germline trimming cut 2 bases from V and 7 bases from J; bases unmatched to any gene: 10. The length of the CDR3 is 17 residues.